The 27 T cell receptor beta chains below come from one sample, sequenced in a study of regulatory T cells in long-lasting Graves disease (TCRdb year 2021). Receptor amplification or capture employed multiplex PCR. The reads were generated on an Illumina HiSeq 4000. CDR3 regions were amplified by Arm-PCR with iRepertoire HTBI primers to construct TCR beta libraries. TCRdb trimmed public reads at Q25 via fastp, called clones via MiXCR and kept in-frame beta chains. Each entry merges the rows of one CDR3 protein and shows their most common DNA and genes. For this sample the table gives hundreds of thousands of distinct CDR3 sequences, of which roughly 16% were detected only once. The ten largest clones add up to more than 15% of the sample. The time point label corresponds to: newly diagnosed GD, antithyroid drugs for less than 3 months. For both TCR sequencing and RNA sequencing, RNA was extracted from PBMCs in TRIzol.

The same data also went into a second study, on T cells in Graves' hyperthyroidism and ophthalmopathy.

The input for sequencing was peripheral blood mononuclear cells (PBMCs), taken at new diagnosis, from a patient treated with antithyroid drugs. The origin of the receptors is a woman between 25 and 40 years old with Graves disease. Donor details come from another sample of the same person, matched by shared clones.

Turning to this clonotype: One end of the junction does not line up with germline, which may come from a read error. The J gene is TRBJ2-6, the V gene TRBV2; either TRBD1 or TRBD2 may supply D (5 bases each). This CDR3 spans 14 amino acids. Per the germline V gene, CDR1 is SNHLY and CDR2 is FYNNEI. Written as DNA, the CDR3 is TGTGCCAGTCTCCGGGGCTCTGGGACCAACGTCCTGACTTTC. This encodes CASLRGSGTNVLTF.

This chain connects TRBV19 to TRBJ2-7; 9 bases are shared with TRBD2. CDR1 LNHDA and CDR2 SQIVND come from the germline V gene (reference sequence). The V segment lost 1 base and the J segment 5 bases; nucleotides outside the gene matches: 0. The CDR3 is made up of 13 amino acids. The CDR3 nucleotides read TGTGCCAGTAGTATAGCTAGCGGGGACGAGCAGTACTTC. Its translation is CASSIASGDEQYF.

This clonotype was seen repeatedly, ten times or more. This chain uses TRBV2 with TRBJ1-5, with TRBD1 identical over 8 bases. The CDR3 is made up of 15 amino acids. CDR1 is SNHLY and CDR2 is FYNNEI in the germline V gene. V shed 5 bases, J shed 2 bases, and the junction held 5 bases outside the gene matches. CDR3 protein: CASSQTGDGNQPQHF. CDR3 DNA: TGTGCCAGCAGTCAGACAGGGGACGGCAATCAGCCCCAGCATTTT. The variable domain in full, with the rest retrieved from reference TRBV2 and TRBJ1-5, is EPEVTQTPSHQVTQMGQEVILRCVPISNHLYFYWYRQILGQKVEFLVSFYNNEISEKSEIFDDQFSVERPDGSNFTLKIRSTKLEDSAMYFCASSQTGDGNQPQHFGDGTRLSIL.

V is TRBV18 and J is TRBJ1-2; D remains unclear. Germline-derived CDR1 and CDR2 are KGHSH and LQKENI. V was trimmed by 0 bases and J by 13 bases, leaving 18 bases between them. This CDR3 comprises 14 residues. CDR3 coding DNA: TGTGCCAGCTCACCACCGCCCGGGCCCGTAACGCTCACCTTC. Translation gives CASSPPPGPVTLTF.

The rearrangement links TRBV18 to TRBJ1-2; D is ambiguous. The CDR3 totals 16 residues. Trimming took 3 bases from V and 2 from J, leaving 16 bases between them. In germline, CDR1 is KGHSH, CDR2 LQKENI. The CDR3 nucleotides are TGTGCCAGCTCACCCCCGATGGGCAACTGGAACTATGGCTACACCTTC. Translated: CASSPPMGNWNYGYTF.

This sequence joins TRBV3-1 and TRBJ1-1; D possibly corresponds to TRBD1 (6 bases). V was pared by 4 bases and J by 1 base, with 19 bases between. The CDR3 has 17 residues. Germline loops: CDR1 LGHDT, CDR2 YNNKEL (reference sequence). CDR3 residues: CASSRDNEHPRNTEAFF. CDR3 coding DNA: TGTGCCAGCAGCCGGGACAACGAACACCCTAGGAACACTGAAGCTTTCTTT.

This clonotype was counted a few times. The V gene is TRBV20-1, the J gene TRBJ2-7; D perhaps matches TRBD1 (6 bases). Trimming shortened V by 5 bases and J by 6 bases, and 20 bases separated the two germline ends. There are 14 residues in the CDR3. Germline CDR1 is DFQATT and CDR2 is SNEGSKA (reference sequence). In nucleotides, the CDR3 is TGCAGTGCTGGTCTGGGGGCAGGGGTAGGCGAGCAGTACTTC. It encodes CSAGLGAGVGEQYF.

This clonotype has just a few counts. The rearrangement uses TRBV6-2 or TRBV6-3 and TRBJ2-1, with D possibly matching TRBD2 (5 bases). Between the trimmed V and J ends, which lost 0 bases and 1 base, there was a span of 7 bases. The CDR3 has 15 amino acids. Looked up from germline, CDR1 is MNHEY and CDR2 is SVGEGT. CDR3 residues: CASSYSRDSYNEQFF. CDR3 in DNA: TGTGCCAGCAGTTACTCGAGGGATTCCTACAATGAGCAGTTCTTC.

The table lists this clonotype with many counts. The rearrangement joins TRBV20-1 to TRBJ2-5, with D perhaps TRBD2 (5 bases). This CDR3 is built from 14 residues. Germline CDR1 is DFQATT and CDR2 is SNEGSKA (reference sequence). Trimming took off 3 bases at V and 0 bases at J, with 11 bases between the two ends. The CDR3 here is CSASLGGYQETQYF. The CDR3 bases are TGCAGTGCTAGTCTGGGCGGGTACCAAGAGACCCAGTACTTC.

In its sample, this clonotype was seen many times. The chain joins TRBV7-9 to TRBJ1-1, with D hard to call. Trimming stripped 4 bases from V and 0 bases from J, with 9 bases between. Germline CDR1 is SEHNR and CDR2 is FQNEAQ (reference sequence). This CDR3 is 14 amino acids long. Here the CDR3 DNA reads TGTGCCAGCAGCTCGGGCGCGATGAACACTGAAGCTTTCTTT. This codes for CASSSGAMNTEAFF.

The table lists this clonotype with many counts. The chain employs TRBV3-1 and TRBJ2-7; TRBD1 agrees at 10 bases. Germline loops: CDR1 LGHDT, CDR2 YNNKEL (reference sequence). This CDR3 comprises 14 residues. Trimming took 3 bases from V and 5 from J; bases not matched to a gene: 4. CDR3 residues: CASSHRDRGHEQYF. The CDR3 coding sequence is TGTGCCAGCAGCCACCGGGACAGGGGCCACGAGCAGTACTTC.

This clonotype was counted at least ten times. This chain links TRBV20-1 with TRBJ2-5, with 11 bases fitting TRBD1. This CDR3 is built from 14 residues. J was trimmed by 4 bases and V by 3 bases; bases with no gene match: 4. Germline V gene sequence: CDR1 DFQATT, CDR2 SNEGSKA (reference sequence). CDR3 sequence (DNA): TGCAGTGCTAGGATGGACAGGGGGCGAGAGACCCAGTACTTC. Amino acids: CSARMDRGRETQYF.

This clonotype was counted many times. The chain links TRBV20-1 to TRBJ1-6; D might be TRBD1 (5 bases). CDR1 DFQATT and CDR2 SNEGSKA come from the germline V gene (reference sequence). The germline V and J ends were trimmed by 3 bases and 5 bases, with 14 bases remaining between them. The CDR3 has 15 residues. CDR3 sequence (DNA): TGCAGTGCTAGCGTTACGGGCAGGGATAATTCACCCCTCCACTTT. It specifies CSASVTGRDNSPLHF.

This clonotype was seen ten or more times. The chain combines TRBV12-3 or TRBV12-4 with TRBJ2-7; 10 bases agree with TRBD2. The V gene end was trimmed by 6 bases and the J gene end by 4 bases; junction bases not matched to a gene: 6. The CDR3 contains 14 residues. The DNA of the CDR3 is TGTGCCAGCAGCCCGAGGACTAGCGGATACGAGCAGTACTTC. It is translated as CASSPRTSGYEQYF.

The chain combines TRBV27 with TRBJ1-5; tentatively, D is TRBD1 (6 bases). Germline V gene data show CDR1 as MNHEY and CDR2 as SMNVEV (reference sequence). V lost 6 bases and J lost 3, with 12 bases in between. The CDR3 sequence is 14 residues long. The DNA of the CDR3 is TGTGCCAGCAGCCTGAACAGGGCCAATCAGCCCCAGCATTTT. Its translation: CASSLNRANQPQHF.

This clonotype has a handful of counts. The chain is built from TRBV20-1 and TRBJ2-7; TRBD1 aligns across 10 bases. V lost 0 bases, J lost 2 bases, and 4 bases stayed unmatched. Germline loops: CDR1 DFQATT, CDR2 SNEGSKA (reference sequence). This CDR3 is built from 15 residues. The CDR3 loop is CSAREGTGAAYEQYF. CDR3 DNA sequence: TGCAGTGCTAGAGAGGGGACAGGGGCGGCCTACGAGCAGTACTTC.

The chain combines TRBV4-1 with TRBJ1-5; D not resolved. The germline gives CDR1 MGHRA, CDR2 YSYEKL. V was shortened by 1 base and J by 1 base, with 11 bases between the two germline ends. The CDR3 consists of 16 residues. CDR3 residues: CASSQALGGSNQPQHF. The CDR3 DNA sequence: TGCGCCAGCAGCCAAGCTTTAGGAGGGAGCAATCAGCCCCAGCATTTT.

The chain couples TRBV20-1 to TRBJ2-7; no clear D. The V gene lost 8 bases and the J gene lost 2 bases, with 7 bases spanning the gap. Germline values: CDR1 DFQATT, CDR2 SNEGSKA (reference sequence). The CDR3 covers 10 residues. The CDR3 is CSYGAYEQYF. The CDR3 DNA is TGCAGTTATGGGGCCTACGAGCAGTACTTC.

This clonotype was seen many times. The chain recombines TRBV28 with TRBJ2-7; D gene unclear. Trimming pared 10 bases from V and 3 bases from J, leaving 19 bases between. The germline V gene has CDR1 MDHEN and CDR2 SYDVKM. The CDR3 is made up of 14 amino acids. CDR3: CATTARQVGYEQYF. CDR3 DNA: TGTGCCACGACCGCCCGGCAGGTGGGCTACGAGCAGTACTTC.

This clonotype has a count of ten or more. This chain links TRBV7-2 with TRBJ2-5; no clear D gene. This CDR3 comprises 14 residues. Germline V CDR1 and CDR2: SGHTA, FQGNSA. V shed 2 bases and J shed 1 base, with 8 bases lying between them. The CDR3 coding sequence is TGTGCCAGCAGCTTATTTAAGGGCCAAGAGACCCAGTACTTC. Translation: CASSLFKGQETQYF.

The sample holds many counts of this clonotype. The chain employs TRBV27 and TRBJ2-1, with 9 bases matching TRBD2. The ends lost 2 bases at V and 6 bases at J; junction bases unmatched: 5. The CDR3 totals 15 residues. The germline gives CDR1 MNHEY, CDR2 SMNVEV (reference sequence). The CDR3 sequence is CASSLLLAGSNEQFF. As DNA, the CDR3 is TGTGCCAGCAGTTTACTACTAGCGGGTTCCAATGAGCAGTTCTTC.

This clonotype has only a few counts. V is TRBV7-9 and J is TRBJ1-4; no clear D gene. The V and J ends lost 2 bases and 0 bases respectively, with 13 bases between them. The length of the CDR3 is 17 residues. The germline V gene encodes CDR1 SEHNR and CDR2 FQNEAQ (reference sequence). For the CDR3, the DNA is TGTGCCAGCAGCTTACTGAAGGGCAGCACAACTAATGAAAAACTGTTTTTT. Translating gives CASSLLKGSTTNEKLFF.

The rearrangement uses TRBV20-1 and TRBJ1-1; tentative D call: TRBD1 (5 bases). Germline V gene sequence: CDR1 DFQATT, CDR2 SNEGSKA (reference sequence). This CDR3 region has 14 residues. Here the CDR3 DNA reads TGCAGGGCACCTCGCATCGGGACCTCCACTGAAGCTTTCTTT. The encoded protein is CRAPRIGTSTEAFF.

The V call is TRBV6-1, the J call TRBJ2-4; no definite D call. Looked up from germline, CDR1 is MNHNS and CDR2 is SASEGT. The CDR3 has 11 amino acids. Trimming took off 8 bases at V and 3 bases at J, with 5 bases between the two ends. The CDR3 reads CASLGKNIQYF. The CDR3 nucleotides read TGTGCCAGCCTCGGCAAAAACATTCAGTACTTC.

This clonotype was detected many times. The genes are TRBV28 and TRBJ1-5; D not certain. V gave up 4 bases and J gave up 3 bases, with 4 bases separating them. The CDR3 covers 12 residues. CDR1 is MDHEN, CDR2 SYDVKM, per germline. The CDR3 DNA reads TGTGCCAGCAGTTCTACCAATCAGCCCCAGCATTTT. It translates to CASSSTNQPQHF.

At least ten counts were recorded for this clonotype. The chain uses TRBV2 and TRBJ1-4; 7 bases match TRBD1. J gave up 5 bases and V 2 bases, and 14 bases lay outside the gene matches. CDR3 size: 18 residues. Germline CDR1 is SNHLY and CDR2 is FYNNEI. The CDR3 sequence is CASSERGDSQDRNEKLFF. CDR3 in DNA: TGTGCCAGCAGTGAAAGGGGGGACAGCCAGGATAGGAATGAAAAACTGTTTTTT.

The sample holds many counts of this clonotype. CDR3 amino acids: CASSYTVAWETQYF. The CDR3 DNA reads TGTGCCAGCAGTTACACGGTAGCATGGGAGACCCAGTACTTC. This chain uses TRBV6-5 with TRBJ2-1; no clear D. The end of the DNA is better explained by TRBJ2-5, so the J call may be wrong. The CDR3 is made up of 14 amino acids. The germline V gene encodes CDR1 MNHEY and CDR2 SVGAGI.